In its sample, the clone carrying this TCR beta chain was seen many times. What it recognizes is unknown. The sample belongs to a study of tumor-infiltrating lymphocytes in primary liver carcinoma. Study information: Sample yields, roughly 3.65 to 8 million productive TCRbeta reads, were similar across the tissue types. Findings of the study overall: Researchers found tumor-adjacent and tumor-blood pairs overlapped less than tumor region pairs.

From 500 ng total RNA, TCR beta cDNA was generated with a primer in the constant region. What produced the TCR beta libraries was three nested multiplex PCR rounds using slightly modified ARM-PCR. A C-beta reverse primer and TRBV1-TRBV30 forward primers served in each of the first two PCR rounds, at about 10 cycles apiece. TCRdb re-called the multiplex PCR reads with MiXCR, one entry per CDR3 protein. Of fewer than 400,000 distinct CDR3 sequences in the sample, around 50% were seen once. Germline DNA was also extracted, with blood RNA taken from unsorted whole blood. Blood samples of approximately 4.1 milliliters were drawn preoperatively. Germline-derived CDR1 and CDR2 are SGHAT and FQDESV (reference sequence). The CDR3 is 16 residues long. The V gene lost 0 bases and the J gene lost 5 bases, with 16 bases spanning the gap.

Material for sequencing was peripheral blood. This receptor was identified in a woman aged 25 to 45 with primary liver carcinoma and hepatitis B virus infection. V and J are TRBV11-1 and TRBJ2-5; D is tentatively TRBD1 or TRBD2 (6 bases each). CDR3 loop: CASSLATRGPAETQYF. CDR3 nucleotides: TGTGCCAGCAGCTTAGCGACCCGGGGGCCCGCCGAGACCCAGTACTTC. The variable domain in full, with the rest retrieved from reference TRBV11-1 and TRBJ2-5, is EAEVAQSPRYKITEKSQAVAFWCDPISGHATLYWYRQILGQGPELLVQFQDESVVDDSQLPKDRFSAERLKGVDSTLKIQPAELGDSAMYLCASSLATRGPAETQYFGPGTRLLVL.